A selection of T cell receptor beta chains follows, all from one sample in a study of blood T cells in healthy people across ages. TCRdb itself ran the 5' RACE reads through MiXCR, one entry per CDR3 protein. The sample comprises more than 1,000,000 distinct CDR3 sequences, around 25% of which are singletons, and less than 0.85% rests with the top ten. The same data also went into a second study, on T cells of mothers and their children.

Input material: blood. Source of these receptors: a girl aged 2 to 10 in good health. The CDR3 runs from the conserved cysteine through the conserved F or W. D genes are given only for firm matches. Where a row states a size, it is once, few, many or the class of an expanded clone; other rows omit it.

clone_size: NA
v_call: TRBV9
j_call: TRBJ2-6
d_call: NA
cdr3_nt: TGTGCCAGCAGCGTAGGTCAGTTTATTGGGGCCAACGTCCTGACTTTC
cdr3_aa: CASSVGQFIGANVLTF

clone_size: few
v_call: TRBV12-3/TRBV12-4
j_call: TRBJ2-1
d_call: NA
cdr3_nt: TGTGCCAGCAGTCAGGGACTTTTCTCCTACAATGAGCAGTTCTTC
cdr3_aa: CASSQGLFSYNEQFF

clone_size: few
v_call: TRBV29-1
j_call: TRBJ1-2
d_call: TRBD1
cdr3_nt: TGCAGCGTAACACAGGGGGGCTATGGCTACACCTTC
cdr3_aa: CSVTQGGYGYTF

clone_size: NA
v_call: TRBV3-1
j_call: TRBJ2-1
d_call: TRBD2
cdr3_nt: TGTGCCAGCAGCCATCTCCGTGGGGGTAGCGGGAGGGCCATGGATGAGCAGTTCTTC
cdr3_aa: CASSHLRGGSGRAMDEQFF

clone_size: NA
v_call: TRBV29-1
j_call: TRBJ2-1
d_call: TRBD2
cdr3_nt: TGCAGCGTTTCGAGACTAGCCGATGAGCAGTTCTTC
cdr3_aa: CSVSRLADEQFF

clone_size: NA
v_call: TRBV7-9
j_call: TRBJ2-1
d_call: NA
cdr3_nt: TGTGCCAGCAGAGATGAAGGGAGCCCGTTCTTC
cdr3_aa: CASRDEGSPFF

clone_size: few
v_call: TRBV12-3/TRBV12-4
j_call: TRBJ2-7
d_call: NA
cdr3_nt: TGTGCCAGCAGCCTGGACCTTCTACTATCCTACGAGCAGTACTTC
cdr3_aa: CASSLDLLLSYEQYF

clone_size: NA
v_call: TRBV27
j_call: TRBJ2-1
d_call: NA
cdr3_nt: TGTGCCAGCAGTTTATTGTTCGGTCTTCCTCGGAATGAGCAGTTCTTC
cdr3_aa: CASSLLFGLPRNEQFF

clone_size: NA
v_call: TRBV18
j_call: TRBJ1-1
d_call: NA
cdr3_nt: TGTGCCAACTCGCCATTGCAGGGTGTAGGGAACACTGAAGCTTTCTTT
cdr3_aa: CANSPLQGVGNTEAFF

clone_size: few
v_call: TRBV19
j_call: TRBJ1-2
d_call: NA
cdr3_nt: TGTGCCAGTAGTATTTCCGTCCGGATCTATGGCTACACCTTC
cdr3_aa: CASSISVRIYGYTF

clone_size: few
v_call: TRBV6-5
j_call: TRBJ2-4
d_call: NA
cdr3_nt: TGTGCCAGCAGTTACCGCCGCTCCGTAGCCAAAAACATTCAGTACTTC
cdr3_aa: CASSYRRSVAKNIQYF

clone_size: NA
v_call: TRBV4-3
j_call: TRBJ2-6
d_call: NA
cdr3_nt: TGCGCCAGCAGCCAAGAACAGGGTTCTGGGGCCAACGTCCTGACTTTC
cdr3_aa: CASSQEQGSGANVLTF

clone_size: few
v_call: TRBV6-5
j_call: TRBJ2-2
d_call: NA
cdr3_nt: TGTGCCAGCAGTTACGGGTGGGAAATACACGGGGAGCTGTTTTTT
cdr3_aa: CASSYGWEIHGELFF

clone_size: NA
v_call: TRBV29-1
j_call: TRBJ2-1
d_call: NA
cdr3_nt: TGCAGCGCCGATAGGTCCTACAATGAGCAGTTCTTC
cdr3_aa: CSADRSYNEQFF

clone_size: NA
v_call: TRBV4-3
j_call: TRBJ2-3
d_call: NA
cdr3_nt: TGCGCCAGCAGCCAAAGGTTGTCGGGGGATTGGGGTACGCAGTATTTT
cdr3_aa: CASSQRLSGDWGTQYF

clone_size: few
v_call: TRBV6-5
j_call: TRBJ2-1
d_call: NA
cdr3_nt: TGTGCCACTACGGGCCTTACTAATGAGCAGTTCTTC
cdr3_aa: CATTGLTNEQFF

clone_size: NA
v_call: TRBV19
j_call: TRBJ1-5
d_call: NA
cdr3_nt: TGTGCCAGTAGTGGAGGGCAGAAGGTGGCTCAGCCCCAGCATTTT
cdr3_aa: CASSGGQKVAQPQHF

clone_size: NA
v_call: TRBV12-3/TRBV12-4
j_call: TRBJ2-7
d_call: TRBD2
cdr3_nt: TGTGCCAGCGCCCGAGCGGGAGAGTTCTACGAGCAGTACTTC
cdr3_aa: CASARAGEFYEQYF

clone_size: NA
v_call: TRBV12-3/TRBV12-4
j_call: TRBJ2-1
d_call: NA
cdr3_nt: TGTGCCAGCAGTTTAGCGCTAACGTGGGATGAGCAGTTCTTC
cdr3_aa: CASSLALTWDEQFF

clone_size: NA
v_call: TRBV5-1
j_call: TRBJ2-3
d_call: TRBD2
cdr3_nt: TGCGCCAGCAGCTTGACTAGCGGTCTACAGGTCACAGATACGCAGTATTTT
cdr3_aa: CASSLTSGLQVTDTQYF